This T cell receptor beta chain was captured in a study of cytomegalovirus exposure and HLA in healthy donors. Germline assignment: CDR1 LGHNA and CDR2 YNFKEQ. The CDR3 length is 16 residues. Trimming removed 0 bases from V and 5 bases from J, with 11 bases in between. TCRdb's copy holds only in-frame clones and misses some; the assay was immunoSEQ multiplex PCR. The sample lists about 350,000 clones, around 90% seen once, with approximately 1.1% in the top ten. Regarding the study as a whole: Some TCR beta chains (roughly 150 of them) were listed as cytomegalovirus-associated.

Details on this clone: Its antigen is unknown.

The chain couples TRBV4-2 to TRBJ1-6, with D possibly matching TRBD1 (5 bases). Material for sequencing was PBMCs. The receptor's source is a young woman in good health and CMV-seropositive. The CDR3 region has the DNA TGTGCCAGCAGCCAAGATGCGGGACTGAATAATTCACCCCTCCACTTT. Protein product: CASSQDAGLNNSPLHF.